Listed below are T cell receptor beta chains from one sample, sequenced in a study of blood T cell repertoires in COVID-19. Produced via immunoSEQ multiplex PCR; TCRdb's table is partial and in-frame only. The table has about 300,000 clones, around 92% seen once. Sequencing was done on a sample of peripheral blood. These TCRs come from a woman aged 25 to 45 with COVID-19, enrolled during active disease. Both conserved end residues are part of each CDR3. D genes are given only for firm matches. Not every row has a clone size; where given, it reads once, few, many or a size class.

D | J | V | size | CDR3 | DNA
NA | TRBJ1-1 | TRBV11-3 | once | CASSFLTGNTEAFF | TGTGCCAGCAGCTTTTTGACAGGTAACACTGAAGCTTTCTTT
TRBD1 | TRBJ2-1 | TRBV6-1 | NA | CASSESGTGHNEQFF | TGTGCCAGCAGTGAATCCGGGACAGGGCACAATGAGCAGTTCTTC
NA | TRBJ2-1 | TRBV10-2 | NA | CASSFGRYNEQFF | TGCGCCAGCAGTTTTGGCAGATACAATGAGCAGTTCTTC
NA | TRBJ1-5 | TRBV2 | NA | CASSEDGRGYQPQHF | TGTGCCAGCAGTGAAGACGGCAGGGGCTATCAGCCCCAGCATTTT
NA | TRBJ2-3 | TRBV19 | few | CASSIGLEADTQYF | TGTGCCAGTAGTATCGGCCTAGAGGCAGATACGCAGTATTTT
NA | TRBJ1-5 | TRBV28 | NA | CASSAHYQPQHF | TGTGCCAGCAGTGCACATTATCAGCCCCAGCATTTT
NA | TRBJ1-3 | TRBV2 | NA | CASTLTEGNTIYF | TGTGCCAGCACTCTGACAGAGGGAAACACCATATATTTT
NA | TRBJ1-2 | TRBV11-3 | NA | CASSHRRGWDYGYTF | TGTGCCAGCAGCCATCGACGGGGGTGGGACTATGGCTACACCTTC
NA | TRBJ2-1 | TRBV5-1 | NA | CASSSREGRNEQFF | TGCGCCAGCAGCTCTCGAGAAGGGAGAAATGAGCAGTTCTTC
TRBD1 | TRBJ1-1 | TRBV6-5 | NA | CASSRTGRGYTEAFF | TGTGCCAGCAGCCGGACAGGAAGGGGGTACACTGAAGCTTTCTTT
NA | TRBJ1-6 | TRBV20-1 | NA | CSASRRDLTPYNSPLHF | TGCAGTGCTAGTAGGCGGGACCTAACCCCGTATAATTCACCCCTCCACTTT
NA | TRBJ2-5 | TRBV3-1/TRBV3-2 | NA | CASSQDRGGGPQETQYF | TGTGCCAGCAGCCAAGATCGGGGCGGAGGGCCCCAAGAGACCCAGTACTTC
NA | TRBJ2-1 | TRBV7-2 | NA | CASSTAWFNEQFF | TGTGCCAGCAGCACCGCGTGGTTCAATGAGCAGTTCTTC
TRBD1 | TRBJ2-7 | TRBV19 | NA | CASSRTGADPWQYF | TGTGCCAGTAGTAGAACAGGGGCAGATCCTTGGCAGTACTTC
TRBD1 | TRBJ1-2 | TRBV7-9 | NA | CASSQTGAYGYTF | TGTGCCAGCAGTCAGACAGGGGCATATGGCTACACCTTC
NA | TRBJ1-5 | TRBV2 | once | CASSTGREPQHF | TGTGCCAGCAGTACAGGGCGGGAGCCCCAGCATTTT
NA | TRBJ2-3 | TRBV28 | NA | CASTTATDTQYF | TGTGCCAGCACAACAGCCACAGATACGCAGTATTTT
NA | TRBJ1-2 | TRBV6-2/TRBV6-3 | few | CASSYERTDYGYTF | TGTGCCAGCAGTTACGAACGGACAGACTATGGCTACACCTTC
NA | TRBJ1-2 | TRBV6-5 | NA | CASLGVPGYTF | TGTGCCAGCTTAGGGGTCCCTGGCTACACCTTC
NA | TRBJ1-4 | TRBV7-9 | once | CASSFNTQREKLFF | TGTGCCAGCAGCTTTAACACACAGAGAGAAAAACTGTTTTTT
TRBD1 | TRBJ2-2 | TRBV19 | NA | CASSQAGGNTGELFF | TGTGCCAGTAGCCAAGCAGGGGGGAACACCGGGGAGCTGTTTTTT
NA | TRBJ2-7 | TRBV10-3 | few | CAISDPTLGTEDEQYF | TGTGCCATCAGTGACCCTACCTTAGGGACTGAAGACGAGCAGTACTTC
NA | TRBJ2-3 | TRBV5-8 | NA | CASSEGGTDTQYF | TGTGCCAGCAGCGAAGGGGGTACAGATACGCAGTATTTT
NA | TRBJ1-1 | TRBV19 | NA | CATHPDRAVAFF | TGTGCCACCCACCCGGACAGAGCCGTCGCTTTCTTT
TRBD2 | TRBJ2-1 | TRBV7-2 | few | CASSFAGGWGNEQFF | TGTGCCAGCAGCTTTGCGGGGGGATGGGGCAATGAGCAGTTCTTC